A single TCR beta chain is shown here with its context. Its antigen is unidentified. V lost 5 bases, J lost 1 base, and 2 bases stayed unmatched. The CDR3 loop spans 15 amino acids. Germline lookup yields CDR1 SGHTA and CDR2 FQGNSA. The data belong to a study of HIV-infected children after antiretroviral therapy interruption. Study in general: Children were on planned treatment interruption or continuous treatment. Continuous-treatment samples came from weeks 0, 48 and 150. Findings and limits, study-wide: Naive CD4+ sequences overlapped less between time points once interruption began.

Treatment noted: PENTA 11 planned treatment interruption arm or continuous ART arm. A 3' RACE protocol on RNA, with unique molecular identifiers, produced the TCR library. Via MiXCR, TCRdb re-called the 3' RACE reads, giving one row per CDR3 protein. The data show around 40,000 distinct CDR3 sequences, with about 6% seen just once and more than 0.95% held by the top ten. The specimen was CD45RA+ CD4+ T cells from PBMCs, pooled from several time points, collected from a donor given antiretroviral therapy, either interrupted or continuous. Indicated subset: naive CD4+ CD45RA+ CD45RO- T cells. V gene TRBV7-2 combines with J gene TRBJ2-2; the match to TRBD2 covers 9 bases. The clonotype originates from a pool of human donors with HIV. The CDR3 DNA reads TGTGCCAGCAGCGGTAGCGGGGGGAACACCGGGGAGCTGTTTTTT. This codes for CASSGSGGNTGELFF.